This T cell receptor beta chain was captured in a study of T cells in Graves' hyperthyroidism and ophthalmopathy. About the research overall: Prior to any treatment, at the point of initial diagnosis, peripheral blood was collected. Study-wide results and caveats: A median around 6.8 months before onset, the model predicted ophthalmopathy. Blood also held most thyroid clonotypes expanded beyond 0.001.

Thyroid ultrasound, orbital computed tomography, clinical symptoms, and serum thyroxine and TRAb underpinned diagnoses. There were TCR beta CDR3 regions amplified from RNA transcripts. First-round RT-PCR targeting the TCR CDR3 was performed with the HTBI primer set. TCRdb reanalysed the multiplex PCR reads using MiXCR and keeps one entry per CDR3 protein. The sample consists of roughly 300,000 distinct CDR3 sequences, approximately 13% of them appearing once. Trimming removed 1 base at V and 9 bases at J, with 21 bases between. Germline values: CDR1 KGHDR, CDR2 SFDVKD. The CDR3 is 17 residues long. On this clonotype: The antigen is unknown.

This TCR derives from a woman aged 25 to 39 with Graves' hyperthyroidism. This sequence joins TRBV24-1 and TRBJ2-1, with a weak D call TRBD1 (6 bases). Sequenced input: blood. This CDR3 reads CATSDFNLGAPQPEQFF. The DNA for the CDR3 is TGTGCCACCAGTGATTTTAACTTGGGGGCACCACAGCCTGAGCAGTTCTTC.